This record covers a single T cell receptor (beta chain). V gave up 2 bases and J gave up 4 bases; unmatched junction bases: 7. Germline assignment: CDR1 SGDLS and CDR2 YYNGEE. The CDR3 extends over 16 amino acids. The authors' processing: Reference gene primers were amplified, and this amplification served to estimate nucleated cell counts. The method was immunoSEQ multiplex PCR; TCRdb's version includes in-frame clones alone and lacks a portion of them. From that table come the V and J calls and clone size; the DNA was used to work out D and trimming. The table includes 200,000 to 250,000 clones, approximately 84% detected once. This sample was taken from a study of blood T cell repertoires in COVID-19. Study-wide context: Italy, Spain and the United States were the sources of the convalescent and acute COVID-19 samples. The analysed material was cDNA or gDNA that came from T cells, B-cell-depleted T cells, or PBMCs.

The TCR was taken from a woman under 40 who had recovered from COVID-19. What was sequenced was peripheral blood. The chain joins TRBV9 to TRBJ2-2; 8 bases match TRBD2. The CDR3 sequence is CASSVLPGGPTGELFF. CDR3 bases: TGTGCCAGCAGCGTCCTCCCGGGAGGGCCCACCGGGGAGCTGTTTTTT.